This TCR beta chain was identified in a study of T cells in localized non-small cell lung cancer. Notes on the study in general: Only one tumor region went through sequencing, so heterogeneity may still be there. For the top 100 tumor clones, a median approximately 61 also appeared in adjacent lung. Longer overall survival was linked to higher blood T cell density. Maximal T cell clonality occurred in uninvolved adjacent lung, with tumor ranking below it.

Trimming removed 6 bases at V and 8 bases at J, with 13 bases between. CDR3 length equals 13 residues. Germline CDR1 reads ENHRY; CDR2 reads SYGVKD. Points on this clone: The antigen remains unidentified.

Some clones are missing from TCRdb's copy, which holds only in-frame ones; the method was immunoSEQ multiplex PCR. Of about 15,000 clones listed, 75% to 90% were seen once; the top ten hold 24%. This receptor was identified in an older female donor with stage I squamous cell lung carcinoma. The sequenced sample was peripheral blood, obtained before any cancer treatment. This chain links TRBV10-3 with TRBJ1-4; D gene ambiguous. CDR3: CAIRGTFGEKLFF. CDR3 nucleotides: TGTGCCATCAGAGGTACGTTTGGGGAAAAACTGTTTTTT.